This paragraph reports one TCR beta chain. Sorting used thawed, overnight-rested PBMC stained with anti-CD3, a viability dye and GMM-loaded CD1B tetramer. The CD1B tetramers carried C32 glucose monomycolate purified from Rhodococcus equi. The CDR3 loop spans 16 amino acids. Germline CDR1 is MDHEN and CDR2 is SYDVKM. Trimming removed 3 bases from V and 0 bases from J; junction bases left unmatched: 8. Some clones are missing from TCRdb's copy, which holds only in-frame ones; the method was immunoSEQ multiplex PCR. The sample yields 54,000 or so clones, 81% seen once. The sample is drawn from a study of T cells in tuberculosis.

Sequencing used CD1b-GMM tetramer-negative cells sorted from PBMCs. The V gene is TRBV28, the J gene TRBJ2-7, with TRBD1 matching 7 bases. The sequence came from an adult woman with latent tuberculosis. CDR3 nucleotides: TGTGCCAGCAGTTTGGCCCTGGACAGGAGCTCCTACGAGCAGTACTTC. Protein: CASSLALDRSSYEQYF. Together with reference TRBV28 and TRBJ2-7, the CDR3 gives the full variable domain: DVKVTQSSRYLVKRTGEKVFLECVQDMDHENMFWYRQDPGLGLRLIYFSYDVKMKEKGDIPEGYSVSREKKERFSLILESASTNQTSMYLCASSLALDRSSYEQYFGPGTRLTVT.